This section outlines one T cell receptor (beta chain) sequence together with its context. This entry belongs to a study of blood T cell repertoires in COVID-19. The overall study: From T cells, B-cell-depleted T cells, or PBMCs came the material, which was cDNA or gDNA.

Method: immunoSEQ multiplex PCR; TCRdb's copy keeps in-frame clones and lacks some. Among a few hundred thousand clones listed, 70% to 90% were seen once. V was shortened by 3 bases and J by 4 bases, with 15 bases between the two germline ends. The CDR3 contains 16 residues. Germline CDR1 is WNHNN and CDR2 is SYGVQD (reference sequence). While infection was still active, Seattle patients were enrolled and then followed longitudinally. The sample taken for sequencing was peripheral blood. This chain joins TRBV10-1 and TRBJ2-2, with TRBD2 as a possible D gene (7 bases). The sequence derives from a man aged 18 to 29 with COVID-19, enrolled during active disease. The CDR3 DNA follows: TGCGCCAGCAGTGAAATCGGGGGGCGCGGCACCGGGGAGCTGTTTTTT. As protein: CASSEIGGRGTGELFF.